A single sample is the source of the 17 T cell receptor beta chains below, sequenced in a study of tumor-infiltrating lymphocytes in primary liver carcinoma. Unsorted whole blood served as the source of blood RNA, and germline DNA was extracted as well. cDNA specific to TCR beta was made from about 0.45 ug of total RNA, with a constant-region primer employed for priming. Slightly modified ARM-PCR, run as three nested multiplex PCR rounds, produced the TCR beta libraries. TRBV1-TRBV30 forward and Cbeta reverse primers drove the first two roughly 10-cycle rounds. TCRdb ran MiXCR on the multiplex PCR reads and lists one entry per CDR3 protein. The sample gives more than 150,000 distinct CDR3 sequences, over 45% of which show up once; less than 75% is in the top ten. The specimen was peripheral blood. The receptors stem from a middle-aged man with primary liver carcinoma and hepatitis B virus infection.

This clonotype was counted only a few times. The chain uses TRBV6-2 or TRBV6-3 and TRBJ2-7, with TRBD2 matching over 11 bases. Looked up from germline, CDR1 is MNHEY and CDR2 is SVGEGT. The CDR3 is 15 residues long. With V trimmed by 2 bases and J by 2 bases, 2 bases remained unmatched. The CDR3 spells CASSYLGLAAYEQYF. CDR3 DNA: TGTGCCAGCAGTTACCTGGGACTAGCGGCCTACGAGCAGTACTTC.

With respect to this clonotype: Here the CDR3 omits its conserved ending phenylalanine or tryptophan, so a read error is the likely source. The chain links TRBV11-2 to TRBJ2-7; tentative D call: TRBD1 (6 bases). In germline, CDR1 is SGHAT, CDR2 FQNNGV. V lost 5 bases and J lost 3, with 11 bases in between. This CDR3 is built from 13 residues. The DNA of the CDR3 is TGTGCCAGCAGCCGTTGGACAGTCTACGAGCAGTACATC. Amino acids: CASSRWTVYEQYI.

The V gene is TRBV10-1, the J gene TRBJ2-5; 8 nucleotides match TRBD2. Trimming at V came to 0 bases and at J to 5 bases, leaving 5 bases not matched to a gene. This CDR3 contains 15 residues. Germline lookup yields CDR1 WNHNN and CDR2 SYGVQD (reference sequence). This CDR3 is CASSESEREMETQYF. The CDR3 nucleotides are TGCGCCAGCAGTGAGTCCGAGCGGGAGATGGAGACCCAGTACTTC.

As concerns this clonotype: A read error is possible here, since a much larger clone lies one base away. The rearrangement joins TRBV12-3 or TRBV12-4 to TRBJ1-2, with 12 bases fitting TRBD1. Trimming removed 10 bases from V and 2 bases from J; junction bases left unmatched: 11. This CDR3 is 16 amino acids long. In nucleotides, the CDR3 is TGTGCCATCCTCATTTGGGACAGGGGGCAGAACTATGGCTACACCTTC. It encodes CAILIWDRGQNYGYTF.

Comment on this clonotype: This may arise from a read error, as a much more abundant clone is one base away. The chain is built from TRBV11-2 and TRBJ2-1; the D gene is possibly TRBD2 (6 bases). This CDR3 is built from 17 residues. The germline gives CDR1 SGHAT, CDR2 FQNNGV. Trimming shortened V by 7 bases and J by 10 bases, and 29 bases separated the two germline ends. CDR3 in amino acids: CASTRGFQEFRNWEQFF. In nucleotides, the CDR3 is TGTGCCAGCACCCGGGGGTTCCAGGAATTCCGGAATTGGGAGCAGTTCTTC.

The chain recombines TRBV2 with TRBJ2-5; D might be TRBD2 (6 bases). Germline values: CDR1 SNHLY, CDR2 FYNNEI. V dropped 3 bases and J dropped 0 bases, with 8 bases sitting between them. This CDR3 has 14 residues. The DNA of the CDR3 is TGTGCCAGCAGTGAGGCGGGATACCAAGAGACCCAGTACTTC. Its protein product is CASSEAGYQETQYF.

This clonotype was seen only once. The germline gene is not matched at one end of the junction; a read error may be the cause. The chain is built from TRBV11-1 and TRBJ1-1; no reliable D call. The CDR3 is 13 residues long. Germline loops: CDR1 SGHAT, CDR2 FQDESV (reference sequence). The CDR3 DNA follows: TGTGCCGGCAGCCTCAAGGAGAACACTGAAGCTTTCTTT. Encoded protein: CAGSLKENTEAFF.

Of note for this clonotype: With a much larger clone just one base away, this may be a read error. The chain joins TRBV11-2 to TRBJ2-1; tentative D call: TRBD2 (6 bases). The germline V gene has CDR1 SGHAT and CDR2 FQNNGV. This CDR3 has 15 residues. The CDR3 DNA reads TGTGTCAGCAGCTTAGACAGCGGGTCCTACAATGAGCAGTTCTTC. It encodes CVSSLDSGSYNEQFF.

This chain connects TRBV11-1 to TRBJ2-3, with D unclear. The CDR3 consists of 14 residues. Germline-derived CDR1 and CDR2 are SGHAT and FQDESV (reference sequence). V gave up 5 bases and J gave up 3 bases, with 12 bases separating them. For the CDR3, the DNA is TGTGCCAGCAGCATGTGGAGAGAAACAGATACGCAGTATTTT. Residues: CASSMWRETDTQYF.

CDR3 loop: CASRIADRAGELFF. The CDR3 DNA reads as TGTGCCAGCAGAATAGCGGACCGGGCCGGGGAGCTGTTTTTT. The chain links TRBV28 to TRBJ2-2; D might be TRBD2 (6 bases). CDR1 and CDR2 from the germline V gene are MDHEN and SYDVKM. The CDR3 extends over 14 amino acids. The germline V and J ends were trimmed by 6 bases and 6 bases, with 14 bases remaining between them.

The gene calls are TRBV10-3 and TRBJ2-5; the D is unclear. The CDR3 loop spans 15 amino acids. Trimming stripped 2 bases from V and 4 bases from J, with 14 bases between. CDR1 and CDR2 from the germline V gene are ENHRY and SYGVKD. This CDR3 is CAISEPRRGVETQYF. CDR3 coding DNA: TGTGCCATCAGTGAGCCCAGGAGAGGTGTAGAGACCCAGTACTTC.

The chain combines TRBV29-1 with TRBJ1-5, with 10 positions matching TRBD1. CDR1 and CDR2 (germline): SQVTM, ANQGSEA. With 6 bases clipped from V and 5 bases from J, the junction kept 4 bases outside the gene matches. The CDR3 is made up of 13 amino acids. The chain's CDR3 is CSVSGQGDQPQHF. In DNA form, the CDR3 reads TGCAGCGTCTCTGGACAGGGGGATCAGCCCCAGCATTTT.

At least ten counts were recorded for this clonotype. The V gene is TRBV11-1, the J gene TRBJ2-5; 8 nucleotides agree with TRBD1. Germline lookup yields CDR1 SGHAT and CDR2 FQDESV (reference sequence). The CDR3 has 15 amino acids. Unmatched junction bases numbered 11, after V lost 8 bases and J lost 3 bases. This chain's CDR3 is CASASGQGVEETQYF. The CDR3 bases are TGTGCCAGCGCCTCCGGACAGGGTGTCGAAGAGACCCAGTACTTC.

A note on this clonotype: Its ends do not fully match the called genes, so a read error is possible. The chain employs TRBV11-2 and TRBJ2-5; 7 bases agree with TRBD2. Per the germline V gene, CDR1 is SGHAT and CDR2 is FQNNGV. CDR3 length equals 16 residues. CDR3 amino acids: CASNLVLAGEGKTQYF. The CDR3 DNA is TGCGCCAGCAACTTAGTTTTGGCGGGAGAGGGAAAGACCCAGTACTTC.

In this sample, this clonotype turned up once. The V call is TRBV28, the J call TRBJ2-1; no definite D call. Trimming removed 7 bases at V and 4 bases at J, with 11 bases between. CDR3 length: 13 residues. Germline-derived CDR1 and CDR2 are MDHEN and SYDVKM. DNA of the CDR3: TGTGCCAGCATCCGAAGTGGATACAATGAGCAGTTCTTC. Translation: CASIRSGYNEQFF.

There are a few counts of this clonotype. The rearrangement links TRBV7-9 to TRBJ2-3, with D unresolved. This CDR3 has 13 amino acids. The germline V gene has CDR1 SEHNR and CDR2 FQNEAQ (reference sequence). V was pared by 4 bases and J by 6 bases, with 11 bases between. CDR3 coding DNA: TGTGCCAGCAGCTCTCCGGGCGGCGATACGCAGTATTTT. It codes for CASSSPGGDTQYF.

V and J are TRBV29-1 and TRBJ1-1; D might be TRBD1 (5 bases). This CDR3 spans 13 amino acids. Germline V CDR1 and CDR2: SQVTM, ANQGSEA. V was cut by 3 bases and J by 5 bases, with 13 bases left in between. CDR3 in amino acids: CSVDRGHLTEAFF. The CDR3 bases are TGCAGCGTTGATAGAGGACATCTAACTGAAGCTTTCTTT.